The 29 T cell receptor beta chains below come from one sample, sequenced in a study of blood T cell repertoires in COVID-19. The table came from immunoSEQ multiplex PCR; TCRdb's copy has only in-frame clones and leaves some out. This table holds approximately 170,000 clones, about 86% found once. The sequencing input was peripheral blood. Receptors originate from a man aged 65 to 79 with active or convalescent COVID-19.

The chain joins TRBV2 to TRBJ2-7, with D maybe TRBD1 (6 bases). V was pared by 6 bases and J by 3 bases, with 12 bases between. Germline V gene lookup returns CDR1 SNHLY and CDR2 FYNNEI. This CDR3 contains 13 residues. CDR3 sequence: CASSLGQFYEQYF. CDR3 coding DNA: TGTGCCAGCAGCCTCGGACAGTTCTACGAGCAGTACTTC.

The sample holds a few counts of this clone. CDR3 DNA sequence: TGTGCCAGCCCTCGCCCCCGGGAGGTAACAGATACGCAGTATTTT. Amino acids: CASPRPREVTDTQYF. The chain uses TRBV7-9 and TRBJ2-3; 7 bases agree with TRBD2. Germline lookup yields CDR1 SEHNR and CDR2 FQNEAQ (reference sequence). The CDR3 has 15 amino acids. V shed 8 bases and J 3 bases; nucleotides not matched to a gene: 11.

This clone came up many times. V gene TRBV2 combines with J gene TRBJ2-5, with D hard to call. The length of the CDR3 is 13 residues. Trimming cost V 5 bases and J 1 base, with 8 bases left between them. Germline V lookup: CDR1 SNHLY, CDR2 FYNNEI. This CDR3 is CASSKTSQETQYF. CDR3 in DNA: TGTGCCAGCAGTAAGACATCCCAAGAGACCCAGTACTTC.

CDR3: CSVVGDRVGYGYTF. The CDR3 DNA sequence: TGCAGCGTTGTCGGGGACAGGGTGGGCTATGGCTACACCTTC. The rearrangement uses TRBV29-1 and TRBJ1-2; the match to TRBD1 covers 9 bases. The CDR3 loop spans 14 amino acids. Germline V lookup: CDR1 SQVTM, CDR2 ANQGSEA. J was trimmed by 4 bases and V by 4 bases; bases with no gene match: 7.

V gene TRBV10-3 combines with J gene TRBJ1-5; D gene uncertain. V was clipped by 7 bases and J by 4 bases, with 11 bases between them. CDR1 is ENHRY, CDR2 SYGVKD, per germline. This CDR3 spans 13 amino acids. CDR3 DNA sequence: TGTGCCATCAAAGGTCACGGGAATCAGCCCCAGCATTTT. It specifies CAIKGHGNQPQHF.

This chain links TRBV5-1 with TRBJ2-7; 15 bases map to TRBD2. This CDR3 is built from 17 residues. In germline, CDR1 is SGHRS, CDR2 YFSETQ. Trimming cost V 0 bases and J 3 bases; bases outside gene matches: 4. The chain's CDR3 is CASSLAGGLAGGYEQYF. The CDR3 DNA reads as TGCGCCAGCAGCTTGGCAGGGGGACTAGCGGGAGGCTACGAGCAGTACTTC.

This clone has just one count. CDR3 protein: CASSYTGGGYGYTF. The CDR3 DNA is TGTGCCAGCAGTTACACAGGGGGCGGGTATGGCTACACCTTC. V usage is TRBV28 and J usage is TRBJ1-2; TRBD1 aligns across 9 bases. Germline V CDR1 and CDR2: MDHEN, SYDVKM. Trimming removed 4 bases from V and 5 bases from J; junction bases left unmatched: 5. The CDR3 is made up of 14 amino acids.

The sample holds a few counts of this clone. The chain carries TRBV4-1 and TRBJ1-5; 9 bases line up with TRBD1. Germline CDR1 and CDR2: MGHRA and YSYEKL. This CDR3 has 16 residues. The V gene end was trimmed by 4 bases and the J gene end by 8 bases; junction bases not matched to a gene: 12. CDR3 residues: CASSPLGQGGGEPQHF. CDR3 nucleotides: TGCGCCAGCAGCCCTCTGGGACAGGGAGGCGGCGAGCCCCAGCATTTT.

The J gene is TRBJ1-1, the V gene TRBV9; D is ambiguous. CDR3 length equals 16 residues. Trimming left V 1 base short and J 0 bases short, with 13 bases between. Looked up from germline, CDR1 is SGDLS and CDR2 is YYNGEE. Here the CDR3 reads CASSVLPGGMNTEAFF. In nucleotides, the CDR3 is TGTGCCAGCAGCGTACTGCCGGGCGGGATGAACACTGAAGCTTTCTTT.

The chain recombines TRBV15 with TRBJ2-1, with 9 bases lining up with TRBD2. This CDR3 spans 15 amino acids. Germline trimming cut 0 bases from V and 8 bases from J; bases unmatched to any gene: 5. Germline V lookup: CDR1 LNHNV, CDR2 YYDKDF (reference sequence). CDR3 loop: CATSRDRTSADEQFF. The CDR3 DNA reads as TGTGCCACCAGCAGAGATCGGACTAGCGCCGATGAGCAGTTCTTC. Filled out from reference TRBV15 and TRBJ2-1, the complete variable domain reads DAMVIQNPRYQVTQFGKPVTLSCSQTLNHNVMYWYQQKSSQAPKLLFHYYDKDFNNEADTPDNFQSRRPNTSFCFLDIRSPGLGDTAMYLCATSRDRTSADEQFFGPGTRLTVL.

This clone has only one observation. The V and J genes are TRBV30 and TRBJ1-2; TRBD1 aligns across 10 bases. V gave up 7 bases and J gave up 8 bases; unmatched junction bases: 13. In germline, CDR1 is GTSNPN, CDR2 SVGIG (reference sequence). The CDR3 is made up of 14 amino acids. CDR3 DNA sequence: TGTGCCTTCCGGGACAGGGGTGTCGGCGGCGGCTACACCTTC. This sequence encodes CAFRDRGVGGGYTF.

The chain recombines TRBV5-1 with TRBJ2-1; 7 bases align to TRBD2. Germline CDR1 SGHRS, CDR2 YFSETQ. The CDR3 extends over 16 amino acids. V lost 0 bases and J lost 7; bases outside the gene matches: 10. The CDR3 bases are TGCGCCAGCAGCTTGGCCGGGTGGGGAGCGGGAAATGAGCAGTTCTTC. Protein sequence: CASSLAGWGAGNEQFF.

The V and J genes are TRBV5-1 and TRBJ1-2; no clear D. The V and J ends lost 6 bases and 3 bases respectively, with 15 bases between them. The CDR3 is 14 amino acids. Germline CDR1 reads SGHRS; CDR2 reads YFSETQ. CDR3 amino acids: CASTLNNNDYGYTF. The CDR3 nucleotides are TGCGCCAGCACCCTAAATAATAACGACTATGGCTACACCTTC.

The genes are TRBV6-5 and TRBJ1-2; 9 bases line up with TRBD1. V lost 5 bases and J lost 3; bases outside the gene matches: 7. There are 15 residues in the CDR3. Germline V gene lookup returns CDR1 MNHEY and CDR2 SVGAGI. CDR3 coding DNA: TGTGCCAGCAGTCTACAGGGGGCTTCCCACTATGGCTACACCTTC. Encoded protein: CASSLQGASHYGYTF.

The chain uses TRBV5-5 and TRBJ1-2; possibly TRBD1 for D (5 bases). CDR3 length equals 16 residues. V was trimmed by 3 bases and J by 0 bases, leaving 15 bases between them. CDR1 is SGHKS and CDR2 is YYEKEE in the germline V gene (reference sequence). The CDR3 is CASSSRGGAPNYGYTF. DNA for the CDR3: TGTGCCAGCAGCTCTAGGGGCGGGGCCCCTAACTATGGCTACACCTTC.

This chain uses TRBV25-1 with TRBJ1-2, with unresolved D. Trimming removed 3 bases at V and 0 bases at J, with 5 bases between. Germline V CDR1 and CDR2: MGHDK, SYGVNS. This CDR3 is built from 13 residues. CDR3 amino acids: CASSDFTNYGYTF. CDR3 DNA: TGTGCCAGCAGTGACTTTACTAACTATGGCTACACCTTC.

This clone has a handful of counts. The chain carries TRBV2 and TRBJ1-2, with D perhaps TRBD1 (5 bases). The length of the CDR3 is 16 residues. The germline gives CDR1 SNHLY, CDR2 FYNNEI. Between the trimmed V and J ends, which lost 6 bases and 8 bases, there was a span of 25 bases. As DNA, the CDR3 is TGTGCCAGCAGCTTCTTTCCTGCGGGGGAAAAGTACGGCTACACCTTC. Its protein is CASSFFPAGEKYGYTF.

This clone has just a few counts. The CDR3 reads CASSQVASGVIYEQYF. The CDR3 DNA sequence: TGTGCCAGCAGCCAAGTGGCTAGCGGGGTTATCTACGAGCAGTACTTC. This rearrangement joins TRBV3-1 (or the pseudogene TRBV3-2) to TRBJ2-7, with 9 nucleotides matching TRBD2. Germline-derived CDR1 and CDR2 are LGHDT and YNNKEL (reference sequence). The V and J ends lost 1 base and 3 bases, in that order; junction bases with no gene match: 7. The CDR3 has 16 amino acids.

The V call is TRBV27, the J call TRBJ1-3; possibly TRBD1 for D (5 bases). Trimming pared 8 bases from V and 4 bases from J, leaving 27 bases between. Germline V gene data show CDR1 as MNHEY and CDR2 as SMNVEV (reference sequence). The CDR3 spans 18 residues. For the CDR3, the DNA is TGTGCCAGCGGATCCCACGGGCAATTAGGACACAAAGGAAACACCATATATTTT. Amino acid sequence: CASGSHGQLGHKGNTIYF.

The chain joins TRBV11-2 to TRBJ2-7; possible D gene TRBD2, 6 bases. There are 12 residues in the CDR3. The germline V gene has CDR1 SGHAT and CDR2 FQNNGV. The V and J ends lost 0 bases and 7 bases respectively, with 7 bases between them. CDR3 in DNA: TGTGCCAGCAGCTTAGATCGGGGGGAGCAGTACTTC. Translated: CASSLDRGEQYF.

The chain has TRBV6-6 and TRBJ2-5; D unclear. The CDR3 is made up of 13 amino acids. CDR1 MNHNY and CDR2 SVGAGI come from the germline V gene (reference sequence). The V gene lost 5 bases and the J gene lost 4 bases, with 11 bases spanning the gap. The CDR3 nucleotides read TGTGCCAGCAGTCCCCCACCGGGAGAGACCCAGTACTTC. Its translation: CASSPPPGETQYF.

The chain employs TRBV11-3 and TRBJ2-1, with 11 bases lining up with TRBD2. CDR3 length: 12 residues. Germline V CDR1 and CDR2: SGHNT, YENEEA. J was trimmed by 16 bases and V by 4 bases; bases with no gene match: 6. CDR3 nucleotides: TGTGCCAGCAGCTATAGCGGGAGGGCCCTCTTCTTC. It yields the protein CASSYSGRALFF.

For the CDR3, the DNA is TGTGCCACCAGTGAAAGAGGATACAATGAGCAGTTCTTC. Its translation: CATSERGYNEQFF. This chain connects TRBV24-1 to TRBJ2-1, with D uncertain. CDR1 is KGHDR, CDR2 SFDVKD, per germline. The CDR3 contains 13 residues. V lost 4 bases and J 4 bases, leaving 7 bases between the germline ends.

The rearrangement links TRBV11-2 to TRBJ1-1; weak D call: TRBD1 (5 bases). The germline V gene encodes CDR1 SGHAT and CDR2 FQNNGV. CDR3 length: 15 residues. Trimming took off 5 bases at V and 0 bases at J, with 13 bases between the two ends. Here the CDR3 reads CASSLSDSLNTEAFF. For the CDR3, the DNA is TGTGCCAGCAGCCTTAGTGACAGCTTGAACACTGAAGCTTTCTTT.

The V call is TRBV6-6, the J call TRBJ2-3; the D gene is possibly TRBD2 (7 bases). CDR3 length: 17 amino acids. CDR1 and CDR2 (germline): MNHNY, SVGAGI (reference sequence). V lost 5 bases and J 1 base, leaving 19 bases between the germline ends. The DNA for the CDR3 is TGTGCCAGCAGTAGATTATTAGGGGGGGTCGGCACAGATACGCAGTATTTT. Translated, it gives CASSRLLGGVGTDTQYF.

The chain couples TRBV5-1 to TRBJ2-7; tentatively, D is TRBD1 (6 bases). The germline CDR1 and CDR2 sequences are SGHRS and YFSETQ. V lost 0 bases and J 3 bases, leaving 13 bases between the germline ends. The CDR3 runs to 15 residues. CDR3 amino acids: CASSLGSTGSYEQYF. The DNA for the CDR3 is TGCGCCAGCAGCTTGGGGTCTACAGGGAGCTACGAGCAGTACTTC.

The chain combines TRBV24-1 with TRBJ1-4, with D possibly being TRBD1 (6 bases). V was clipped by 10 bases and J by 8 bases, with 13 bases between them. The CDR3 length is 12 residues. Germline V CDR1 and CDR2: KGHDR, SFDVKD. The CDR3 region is CATKGEGEKLFF. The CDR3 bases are TGTGCCACGAAGGGGGAGGGAGAAAAACTGTTTTTT.

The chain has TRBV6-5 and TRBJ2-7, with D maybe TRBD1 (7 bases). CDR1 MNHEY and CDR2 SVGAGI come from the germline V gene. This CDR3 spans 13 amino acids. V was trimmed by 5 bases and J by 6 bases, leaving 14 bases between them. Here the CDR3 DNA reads TGTGCCAGCAGTCAACCAGGGGGGAGCGAGCAGTACTTC. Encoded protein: CASSQPGGSEQYF.

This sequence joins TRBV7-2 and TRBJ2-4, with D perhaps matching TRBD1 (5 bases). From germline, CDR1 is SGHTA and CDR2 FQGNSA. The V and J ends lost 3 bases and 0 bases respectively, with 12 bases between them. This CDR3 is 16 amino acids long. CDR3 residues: CASSFEMGLAKNIQYF. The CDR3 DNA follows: TGTGCCAGCAGCTTTGAGATGGGGCTAGCCAAAAACATTCAGTACTTC.